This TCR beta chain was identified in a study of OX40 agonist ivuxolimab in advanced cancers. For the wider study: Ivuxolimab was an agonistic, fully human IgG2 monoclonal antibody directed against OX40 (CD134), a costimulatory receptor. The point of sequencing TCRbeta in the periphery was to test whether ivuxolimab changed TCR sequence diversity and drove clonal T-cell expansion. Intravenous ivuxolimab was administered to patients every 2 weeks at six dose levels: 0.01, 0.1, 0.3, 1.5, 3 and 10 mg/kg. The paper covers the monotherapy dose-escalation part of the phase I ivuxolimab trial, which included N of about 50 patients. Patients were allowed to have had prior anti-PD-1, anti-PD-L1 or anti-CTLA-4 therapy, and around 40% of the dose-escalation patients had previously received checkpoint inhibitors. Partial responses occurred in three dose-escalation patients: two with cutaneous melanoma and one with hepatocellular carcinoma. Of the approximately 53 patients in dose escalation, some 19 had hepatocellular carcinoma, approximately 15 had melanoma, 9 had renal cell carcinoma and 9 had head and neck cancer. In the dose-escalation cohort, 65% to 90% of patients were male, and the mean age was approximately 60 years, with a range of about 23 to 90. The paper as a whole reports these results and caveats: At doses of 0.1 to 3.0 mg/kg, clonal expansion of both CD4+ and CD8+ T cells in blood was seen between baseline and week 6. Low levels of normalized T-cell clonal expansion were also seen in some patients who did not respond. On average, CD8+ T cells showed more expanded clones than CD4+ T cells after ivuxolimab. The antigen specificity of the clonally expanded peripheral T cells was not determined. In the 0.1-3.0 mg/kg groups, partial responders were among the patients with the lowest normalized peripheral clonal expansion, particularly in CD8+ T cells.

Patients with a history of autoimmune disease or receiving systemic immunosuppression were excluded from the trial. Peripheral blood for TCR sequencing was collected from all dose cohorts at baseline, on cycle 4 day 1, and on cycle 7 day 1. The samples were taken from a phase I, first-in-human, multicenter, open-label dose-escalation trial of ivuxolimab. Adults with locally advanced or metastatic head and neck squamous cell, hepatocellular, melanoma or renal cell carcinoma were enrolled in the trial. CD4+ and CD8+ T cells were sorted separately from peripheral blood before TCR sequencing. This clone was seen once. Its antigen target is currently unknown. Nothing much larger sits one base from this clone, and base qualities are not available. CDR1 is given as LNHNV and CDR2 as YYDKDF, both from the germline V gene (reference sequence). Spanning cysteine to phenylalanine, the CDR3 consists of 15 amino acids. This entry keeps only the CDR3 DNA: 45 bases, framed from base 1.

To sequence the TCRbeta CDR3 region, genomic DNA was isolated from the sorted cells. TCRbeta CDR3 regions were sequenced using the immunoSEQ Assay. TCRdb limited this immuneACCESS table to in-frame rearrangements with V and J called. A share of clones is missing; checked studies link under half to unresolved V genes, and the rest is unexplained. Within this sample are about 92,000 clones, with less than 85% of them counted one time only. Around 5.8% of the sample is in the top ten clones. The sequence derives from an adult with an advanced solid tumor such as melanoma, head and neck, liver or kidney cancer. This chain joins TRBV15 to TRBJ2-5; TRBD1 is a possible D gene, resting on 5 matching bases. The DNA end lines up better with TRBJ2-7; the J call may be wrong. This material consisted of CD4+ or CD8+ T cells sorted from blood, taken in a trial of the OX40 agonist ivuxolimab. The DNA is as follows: TGTGCCACCAGCAGAGTTGGGGCGAGCTCCTACGAGCAGTACTTC. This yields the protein CATSRVGASSYEQYF.